These 21 T cell receptor beta chains came from one sample sequenced in a study of T cells after yellow fever vaccination. TCRdb independently ran MiXCR on the 5' RACE reads; one entry per CDR3 protein. The sample yields about 360,000 distinct CDR3 sequences, more than 5.5% seen once. The input for sequencing was PBMCs, taken 5 days after the yellow fever booster vaccination. These receptors all come from a man aged 25-45 years who received the YFV17D yellow fever vaccine.

The genes are TRBV10-2 and TRBJ2-3, with TRBD2 matching 8 bases. CDR1 WSHSY and CDR2 SAAADI come from the germline V gene. V shed 7 bases, J shed 2 bases, and the junction held 5 bases outside the gene matches. The CDR3 is 14 amino acids. In DNA form, the CDR3 reads TGCGCCAGCAAATTGACTAGCGCCACAGATACGCAGTATTTT. Amino acid sequence: CASKLTSATDTQYF.

This sequence joins TRBV20-1 and TRBJ2-3; 8 nucleotides line up with TRBD2. The trim removed 3 bases at V and 5 bases at J, leaving 4 bases unmatched. This CDR3 is built from 13 residues. Germline lookup yields CDR1 DFQATT and CDR2 SNEGSKA (reference sequence). CDR3 nucleotide sequence: TGCAGTGCTAGCGGGAGGGCCTTAGATACGCAGTATTTT. The encoded protein is CSASGRALDTQYF.

In DNA, the CDR3 is TGTGCCAGCAGCCAGGCGGGACAGGGGAAAACAGATACGCAGTATTTT. Translating gives CASSQAGQGKTDTQYF. The chain combines TRBV4-2 with TRBJ2-3, with 10 bases aligning to TRBD1. This CDR3 region has 16 residues. Germline V gene data show CDR1 as LGHNA and CDR2 as YNFKEQ. The V segment lost 3 bases and the J segment 3 bases; nucleotides outside the gene matches: 6.

Only a few counts were recorded for this clonotype. This chain joins TRBV30 and TRBJ2-1; D gene unclear. The CDR3 length is 14 residues. V was clipped by 2 bases and J by 0 bases, with 8 bases between them. The germline V gene has CDR1 GTSNPN and CDR2 SVGIG (reference sequence). The CDR3, as DNA: TGTGCCTGGAGTAGGATTAGCTCCTACAATGAGCAGTTCTTC. Translation: CAWSRISSYNEQFF.

This chain uses TRBV11-2 with TRBJ2-7; 8 bases align to TRBD1. The CDR3 is 15 residues long. Germline CDR1 is SGHAT and CDR2 is FQNNGV. The J segment lost 4 bases and the V segment lost 1 base, leaving 6 bases of the junction unmatched. This CDR3 is CASSLVGQGPYEQYF. In DNA form, the CDR3 reads TGTGCCAGCAGCTTAGTCGGACAGGGACCGTACGAGCAGTACTTC.

The chain couples TRBV10-2 to TRBJ1-1; D possibly corresponds to TRBD1 (5 bases). The CDR3 extends over 14 amino acids. Per germline, CDR1 WSHSY and CDR2 SAAADI. Trimming took 8 bases from V and 2 from J, leaving 15 bases between them. CDR3 loop: CASLVAGGNTEAFF. DNA for the CDR3: TGCGCCAGCTTGGTAGCGGGGGGAAACACTGAAGCTTTCTTT.

This clonotype was recorded many times. V gene TRBV3-1 combines with J gene TRBJ2-2, with D unclear. In germline, CDR1 is LGHDT, CDR2 YNNKEL (reference sequence). This CDR3 spans 16 amino acids. V lost 1 base and J lost 3, with 12 bases in between. The CDR3 nucleotides read TGTGCCAGCAGCCAAGCACGGGTGGGGTACACCGGGGAGCTGTTTTTT. Encoded protein: CASSQARVGYTGELFF.

This rearrangement joins TRBV6-2 or TRBV6-3 to TRBJ2-1, with D hard to call. Trimming cost V 0 bases and J 7 bases, with 7 bases left between them. This CDR3 is 13 amino acids long. Germline V gene sequence: CDR1 MNHEY, CDR2 SVGEGT. The CDR3 loop is CASSYSIENEQFF. CDR3 sequence (DNA): TGTGCCAGCAGTTACTCGATAGAGAATGAGCAGTTCTTC.

V is TRBV20-1 and J is TRBJ1-5; D not certain. CDR3 length equals 13 residues. Per germline, CDR1 DFQATT and CDR2 SNEGSKA (reference sequence). V dropped 5 bases and J dropped 4 bases, with 12 bases sitting between them. CDR3 in DNA: TGCAGTGCTCCCCCCGGAAGAAATCAGCCCCAGCATTTT. Protein sequence: CSAPPGRNQPQHF.

This clonotype was observed a handful of times. This chain joins TRBV3-1 and TRBJ2-7, with unresolved D. The CDR3 loop spans 14 amino acids. CDR1 is LGHDT and CDR2 is YNNKEL in the germline V gene (reference sequence). V lost 2 bases, J lost 0 bases, and 8 bases lay in between. As DNA, the CDR3 is TGTGCCAGCAGCCAAATGCAGTTCTCCTACGAGCAGTACTTC. It yields the protein CASSQMQFSYEQYF.

This clonotype was picked up many times. The rearrangement uses TRBV3-1 and TRBJ1-6; no firm D call. V was trimmed by 4 bases and J by 11 bases, leaving 15 bases between them. The germline V gene encodes CDR1 LGHDT and CDR2 YNNKEL (reference sequence). This CDR3 is 14 amino acids long. The CDR3 DNA is TGTGCCAGCAGCCCTCAAGGGCAGCCCACACCCCTCCACTTT. The encoded protein is CASSPQGQPTPLHF.

This clonotype was observed a few times. This chain connects TRBV29-1 to TRBJ2-3; possible D gene TRBD2, 5 bases. V was pared by 6 bases and J by 4 bases, with 20 bases between. Germline CDR1 SQVTM, CDR2 ANQGSEA. This CDR3 comprises 15 residues. CDR3 region: CSVGLLEVGADTQYF. In nucleotides, the CDR3 is TGCAGCGTGGGATTACTAGAGGTTGGGGCAGATACGCAGTATTTT.

This clonotype has ten or more counts. The rearrangement uses TRBV5-1 and TRBJ1-5, with unresolved D. Trimming took 4 bases from V and 0 from J, leaving 11 bases between them. Per the germline V gene, CDR1 is SGHRS and CDR2 is YFSETQ. The CDR3 has 15 residues. The CDR3 nucleotides read TGCGCCAGCAGCGAAAGGCCCAGTAGCAATCAGCCCCAGCATTTT. This codes for CASSERPSSNQPQHF.

The V call is TRBV4-1, the J call TRBJ2-1; 8 bases align to TRBD2. The CDR3 has 15 residues. V trimming: 4 bases; J trimming: 3 bases; junction bases outside the gene matches: 5. CDR1 and CDR2 from the germline V gene are MGHRA and YSYEKL. The CDR3 DNA is TGCGCCAGCAGCCCCGACAGCGGGAGCTACAATGAGCAGTTCTTC. It is translated as CASSPDSGSYNEQFF.

This clonotype was seen at least ten times. V gene TRBV7-9 combines with J gene TRBJ2-5; D might be TRBD1 (5 bases). The CDR3 is made up of 15 amino acids. In germline, CDR1 is SEHNR, CDR2 FQNEAQ (reference sequence). Between the trimmed V and J ends, which lost 1 base and 0 bases, there was a span of 9 bases. Here the CDR3 reads CASSLDRLYQETQYF. The CDR3 nucleotides read TGTGCCAGCAGCTTAGACAGGTTGTACCAAGAGACCCAGTACTTC.

V is TRBV5-5 and J is TRBJ2-5; TRBD2 is a possible D gene (5 bases). The germline V gene has CDR1 SGHKS and CDR2 YYEKEE (reference sequence). Trimming shortened V by 2 bases and J by 3 bases, and 11 bases separated the two germline ends. The CDR3 has 14 residues. The CDR3 DNA reads as TGTGCCAGCAGCTTTTTTGGTAGCGAAGAGACCCAGTACTTC. Its protein is CASSFFGSEETQYF.

This clonotype was seen ten or more times. This chain joins TRBV4-3 and TRBJ2-7; no reliable D call. V was cut by 9 bases and J by 3 bases, with 18 bases left in between. This CDR3 spans 14 amino acids. Germline V gene data show CDR1 as LGHNA and CDR2 as YSLEER. CDR3 sequence reads: CASSRRAGVYEQYF. The CDR3 DNA reads as TGCGCCAGTTCCCGTCGGGCCGGCGTCTACGAGCAGTACTTC.

This clonotype was picked up many times. V and J are TRBV6-1 and TRBJ2-3; possibly TRBD2 for D (5 bases). This CDR3 region has 13 residues. Deletions cut 6 bases from V and 2 bases from J, with 9 bases between. Germline V CDR1 and CDR2: MNHNS, SASEGT. Here the CDR3 DNA reads TGTGCCAGCAGACTAGGACCCACAGATACGCAGTATTTT. Translated: CASRLGPTDTQYF.

This clonotype has ten or more counts. CDR3 coding DNA: TGTGCCAGTGCTTATAGCGGGGGCCTCTACAATGAGCAGTTCTTC. It specifies CASAYSGGLYNEQFF. The rearrangement uses TRBV12-3 or TRBV12-4 and TRBJ2-1; 9 nucleotides match TRBD2. The CDR3 consists of 15 residues. V shed 9 bases and J 3 bases; nucleotides not matched to a gene: 9.

This clonotype came up a few times. The rearrangement uses TRBV11-2 and TRBJ2-7, with TRBD2 matching over 13 bases. J gave up 3 bases and V 4 bases, and 21 bases lay outside the gene matches. This CDR3 comprises 21 residues. The germline V gene encodes CDR1 SGHAT and CDR2 FQNNGV. The CDR3 bases are TGTGCCAGCAGCTGGGGAGATACGGGGGGACTAGCGGGACCGTCTGGCTACGAGCAGTACTTC. It encodes CASSWGDTGGLAGPSGYEQYF.

The V call is TRBV29-1, the J call TRBJ2-6; possibly TRBD1 for D (6 bases). Germline values: CDR1 SQVTM, CDR2 ANQGSEA. The CDR3 sequence is 15 residues long. Trimming removed 4 bases at V and 0 bases at J, with 10 bases between. The DNA of the CDR3 is TGCAGCGTTGTCGGACAGAGCTCTGGGGCCAACGTCCTGACTTTC. Amino acid sequence: CSVVGQSSGANVLTF.